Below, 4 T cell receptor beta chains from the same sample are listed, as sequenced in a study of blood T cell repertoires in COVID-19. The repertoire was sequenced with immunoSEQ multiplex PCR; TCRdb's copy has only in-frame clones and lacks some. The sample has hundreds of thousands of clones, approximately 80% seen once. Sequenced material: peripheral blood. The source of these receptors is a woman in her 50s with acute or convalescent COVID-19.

The CDR3 loop is CASSLTSGHYEQYF. CDR3 nucleotides: TGTGCCAGCAGCCTTACTAGCGGACACTACGAGCAGTACTTC. The chain links TRBV3-1 (or the pseudogene TRBV3-2) to TRBJ2-7; 8 bases agree with TRBD2. V was clipped by 4 bases and J by 3 bases; unmatched bases: 5. The CDR3 is made up of 14 amino acids. CDR1 and CDR2 from the germline V gene are LGHDT and YNNKEL (reference sequence).

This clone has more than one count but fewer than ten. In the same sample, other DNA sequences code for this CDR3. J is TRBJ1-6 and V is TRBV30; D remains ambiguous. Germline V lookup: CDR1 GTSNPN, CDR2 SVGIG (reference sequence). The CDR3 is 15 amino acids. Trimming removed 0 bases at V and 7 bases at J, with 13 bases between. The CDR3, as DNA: TGTGCCTGGAGTGTATCCCATAGGGAGAATTCACCCCTCCACTTT. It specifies CAWSVSHRENSPLHF.

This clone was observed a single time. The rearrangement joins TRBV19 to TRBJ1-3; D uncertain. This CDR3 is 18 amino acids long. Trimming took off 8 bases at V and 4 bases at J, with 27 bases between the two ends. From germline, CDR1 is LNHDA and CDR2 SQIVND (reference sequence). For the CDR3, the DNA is TGTGCCAGTTACGTTGGGCCCAACCGACAACTCGCCGGAAACACCATATATTTT. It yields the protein CASYVGPNRQLAGNTIYF. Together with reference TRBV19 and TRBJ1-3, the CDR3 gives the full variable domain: DGGITQSPKYLFRKEGQNVTLSCEQNLNHDAMYWYRQDPGQGLRLIYYSQIVNDFQKGDIAEGYSVSREKKESFPLTVTSAQKNPTAFYLCASYVGPNRQLAGNTIYFGEGSWLTVV.

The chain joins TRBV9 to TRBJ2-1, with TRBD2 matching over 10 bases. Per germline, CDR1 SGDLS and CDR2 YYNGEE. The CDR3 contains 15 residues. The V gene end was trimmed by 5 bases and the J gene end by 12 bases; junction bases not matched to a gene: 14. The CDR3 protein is CASSLYQREGMTQFF. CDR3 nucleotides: TGTGCCAGCAGTCTCTATCAGCGGGAGGGAATGACGCAGTTCTTC.